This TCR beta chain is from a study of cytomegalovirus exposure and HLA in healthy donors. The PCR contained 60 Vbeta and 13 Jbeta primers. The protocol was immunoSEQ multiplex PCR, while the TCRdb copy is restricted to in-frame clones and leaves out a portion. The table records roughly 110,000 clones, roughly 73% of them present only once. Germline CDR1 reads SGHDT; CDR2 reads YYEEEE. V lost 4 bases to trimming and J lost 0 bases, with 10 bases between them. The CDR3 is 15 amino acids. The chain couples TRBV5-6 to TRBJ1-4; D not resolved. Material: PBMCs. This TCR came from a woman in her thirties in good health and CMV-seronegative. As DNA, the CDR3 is TGTGCCAGCAGCCCACGAGTCGCAACTAATGAAAAACTGTTTTTT. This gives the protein CASSPRVATNEKLFF.